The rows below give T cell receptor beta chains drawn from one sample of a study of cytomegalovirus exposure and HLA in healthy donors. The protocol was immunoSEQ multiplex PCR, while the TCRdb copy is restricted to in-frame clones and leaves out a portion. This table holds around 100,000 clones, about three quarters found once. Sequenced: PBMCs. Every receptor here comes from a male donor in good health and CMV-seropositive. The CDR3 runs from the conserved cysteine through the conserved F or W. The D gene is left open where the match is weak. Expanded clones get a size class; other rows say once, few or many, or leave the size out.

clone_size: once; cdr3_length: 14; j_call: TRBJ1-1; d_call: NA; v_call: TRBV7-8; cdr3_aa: CASSLRTQGTEAFF; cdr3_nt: TGTGCCAGCAGCTTAAGGACCCAGGGGACTGAAGCTTTCTTT
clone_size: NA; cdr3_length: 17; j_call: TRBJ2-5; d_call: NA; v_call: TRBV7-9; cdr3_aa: CASSLVVGGMRQETQYF; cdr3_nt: TGTGCCAGCAGCTTAGTGGTGGGGGGTATGAGGCAAGAGACCCAGTACTTC
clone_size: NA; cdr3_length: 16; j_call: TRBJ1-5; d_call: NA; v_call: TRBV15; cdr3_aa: CATSRDRSTDQQPQHF; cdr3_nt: TGTGCCACCAGCAGAGATCGTAGTACAGACCAACAGCCCCAGCATTTT
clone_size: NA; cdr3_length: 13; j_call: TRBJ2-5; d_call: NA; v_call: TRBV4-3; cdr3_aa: CASSQDPSGFLDF; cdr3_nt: TGCGCCAGCAGCCAAGATCCGTCCGGGTTCCTTGACTTC
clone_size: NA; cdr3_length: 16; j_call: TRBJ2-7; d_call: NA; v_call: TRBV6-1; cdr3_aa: CASSEAQGQAEYEQYF; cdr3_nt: TGTGCCAGCAGTGAAGCGCAGGGGCAGGCGGAATACGAGCAGTACTTC
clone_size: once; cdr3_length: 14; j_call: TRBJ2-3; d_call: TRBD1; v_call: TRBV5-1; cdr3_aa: CASRPGGETDTQYF; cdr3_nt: TGCGCCAGCAGACCAGGGGGTGAAACAGATACGCAGTATTTT
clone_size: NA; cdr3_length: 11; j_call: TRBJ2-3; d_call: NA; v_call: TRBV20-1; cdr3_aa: CSARKEDTQYF; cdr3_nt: TGCAGTGCTAGGAAGGAGGATACGCAGTATTTT
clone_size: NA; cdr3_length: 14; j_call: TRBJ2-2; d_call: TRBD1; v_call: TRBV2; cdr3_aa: CASNGQGNAGELFF; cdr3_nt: TGTGCCAGCAACGGACAGGGCAACGCCGGGGAGCTGTTTTTT
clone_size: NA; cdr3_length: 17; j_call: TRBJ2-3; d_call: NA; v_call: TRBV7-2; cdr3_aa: CASSLMAGGGGADTQYF; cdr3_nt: TGTGCCAGCAGCTTAATGGCCGGGGGAGGCGGCGCAGATACGCAGTATTTT
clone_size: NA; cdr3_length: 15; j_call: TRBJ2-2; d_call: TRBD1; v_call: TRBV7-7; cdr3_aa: CASSETGVNTGELFF; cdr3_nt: TGTGCCAGCAGCGAGACAGGGGTGAACACCGGGGAGCTGTTTTTT
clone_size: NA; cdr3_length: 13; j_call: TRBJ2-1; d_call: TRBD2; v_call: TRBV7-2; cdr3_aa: CASSSSGGGEQFF; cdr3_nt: TGTGCCAGCAGCTCTAGCGGGGGGGGTGAGCAGTTCTTC
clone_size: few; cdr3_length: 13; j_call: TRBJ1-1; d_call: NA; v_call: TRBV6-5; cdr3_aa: CASISTVNTEAFF; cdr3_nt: TGTGCCAGTATAAGCACCGTAAACACTGAAGCTTTCTTT
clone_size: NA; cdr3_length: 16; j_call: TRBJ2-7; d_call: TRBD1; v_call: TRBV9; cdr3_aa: CASSVGVGTGGYEQYF; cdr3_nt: TGTGCCAGCAGCGTAGGGGTGGGGACAGGGGGCTACGAGCAGTACTTC
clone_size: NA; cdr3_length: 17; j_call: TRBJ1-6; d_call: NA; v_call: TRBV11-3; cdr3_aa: CASSARSLSSYNSPLHF; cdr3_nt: TGTGCCAGCAGCGCACGGTCCTTGAGCTCCTATAATTCACCCCTCCACTTT
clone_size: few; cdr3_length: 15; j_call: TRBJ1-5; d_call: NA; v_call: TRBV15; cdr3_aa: CATSRDSGVGQPQHF; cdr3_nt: TGTGCCACCAGCAGAGATTCAGGGGTCGGCCAGCCCCAGCATTTT
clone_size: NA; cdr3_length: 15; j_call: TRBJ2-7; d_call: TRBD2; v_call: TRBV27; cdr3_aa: CASRYGRQGGYEQYF; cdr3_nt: TGTGCCAGCAGATACGGGAGGCAGGGAGGGTACGAGCAGTACTTC
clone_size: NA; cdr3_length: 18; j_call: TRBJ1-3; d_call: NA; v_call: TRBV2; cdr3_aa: CASSENPSSWSSGNTIYF; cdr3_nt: TGTGCCAGCAGTGAAAACCCGTCATCCTGGAGCTCTGGAAACACCATATATTTT
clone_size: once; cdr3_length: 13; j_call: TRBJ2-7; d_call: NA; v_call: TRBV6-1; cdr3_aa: CASTEITTYEQYF; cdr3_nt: TGTGCCAGCACGGAGATCACTACCTACGAGCAGTACTTC
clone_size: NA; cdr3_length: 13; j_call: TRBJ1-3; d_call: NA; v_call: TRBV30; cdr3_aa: CAMEWVPGNTIYF; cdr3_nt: TGTGCCATGGAGTGGGTTCCTGGAAACACCATATATTTT
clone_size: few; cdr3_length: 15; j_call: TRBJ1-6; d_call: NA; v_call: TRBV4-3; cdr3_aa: CASSQDGRGNSPLHF; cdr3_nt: TGCGCCAGCAGCCAAGACGGACGGGGAAATTCACCCCTCCACTTT
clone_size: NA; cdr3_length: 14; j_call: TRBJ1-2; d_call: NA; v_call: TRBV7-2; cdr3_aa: CASSLSGSLYGYTF; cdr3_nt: TGTGCCAGCAGCTTATCCGGGTCTCTCTATGGCTACACCTTC
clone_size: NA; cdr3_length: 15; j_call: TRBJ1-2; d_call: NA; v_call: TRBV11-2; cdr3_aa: CASSFNRNEGYGYTF; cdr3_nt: TGTGCCAGCAGCTTTAATCGCAACGAGGGATATGGCTACACCTTC
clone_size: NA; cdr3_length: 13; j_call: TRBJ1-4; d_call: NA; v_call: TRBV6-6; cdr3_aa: CASNSGVGEKLFF; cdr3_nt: TGTGCCAGCAACTCGGGAGTTGGGGAAAAACTGTTTTTT
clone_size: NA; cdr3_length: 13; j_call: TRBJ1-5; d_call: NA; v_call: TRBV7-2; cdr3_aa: CASSWTVPQPQHF; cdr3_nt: TGTGCCAGCAGCTGGACAGTCCCTCAGCCCCAGCATTTT
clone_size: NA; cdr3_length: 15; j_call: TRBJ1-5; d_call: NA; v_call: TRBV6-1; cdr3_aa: CASSEGSRGNQPQHF; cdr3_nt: TGTGCCAGCAGTGAAGGGTCCAGGGGAAATCAGCCCCAGCATTTT
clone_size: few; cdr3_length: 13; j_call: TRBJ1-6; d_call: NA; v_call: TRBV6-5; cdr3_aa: CASSIRSRVGLHF; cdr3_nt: TGTGCCAGCAGCATACGGTCCAGGGTCGGACTCCACTTT
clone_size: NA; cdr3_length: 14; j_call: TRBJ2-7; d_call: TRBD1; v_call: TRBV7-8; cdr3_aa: CASSPGQGLGEQYF; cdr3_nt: TGTGCCAGCAGCCCGGGACAGGGGCTGGGGGAGCAGTACTTC
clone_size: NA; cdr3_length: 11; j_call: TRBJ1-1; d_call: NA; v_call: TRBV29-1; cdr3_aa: CSLSTGCEAFF; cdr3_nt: TGCAGCCTATCGACGGGGTGTGAAGCTTTCTTT
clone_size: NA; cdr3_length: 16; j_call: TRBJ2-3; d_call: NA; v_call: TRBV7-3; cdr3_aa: CASSLMGGFSTDTQYF; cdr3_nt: TGTGCCAGCAGCTTAATGGGGGGATTTAGCACAGATACGCAGTATTTT
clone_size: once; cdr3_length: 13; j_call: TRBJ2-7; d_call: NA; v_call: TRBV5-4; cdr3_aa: CASRETGIYEQYF; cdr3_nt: TGTGCCAGCAGGGAGACGGGGATCTACGAGCAGTACTTC
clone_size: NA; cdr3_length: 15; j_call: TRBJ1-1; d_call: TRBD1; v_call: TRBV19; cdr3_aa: CASSIQGAINTEAFF; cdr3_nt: TGTGCCAGTAGTATTCAGGGGGCGATCAACACTGAAGCTTTCTTT
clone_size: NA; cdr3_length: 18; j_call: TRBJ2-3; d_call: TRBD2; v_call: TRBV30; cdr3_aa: CAWSVFRAGVLNTDTQYF; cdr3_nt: TGTGCCTGGAGTGTTTTTAGAGCGGGGGTATTAAACACAGATACGCAGTATTTT
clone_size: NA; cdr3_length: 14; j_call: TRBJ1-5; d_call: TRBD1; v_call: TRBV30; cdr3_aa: CAWSLDRGPQPQHF; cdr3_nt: TGTGCCTGGAGCTTAGACAGGGGACCTCAGCCCCAGCATTTT
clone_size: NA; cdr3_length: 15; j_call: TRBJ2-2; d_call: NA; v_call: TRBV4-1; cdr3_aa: CASSPLSLGTGELFF; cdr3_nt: TGCGCCAGCAGCCCACTTTCGCTCGGCACCGGGGAGCTGTTTTTT
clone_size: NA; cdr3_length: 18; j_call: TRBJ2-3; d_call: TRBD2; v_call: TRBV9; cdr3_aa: CASSPGTSGGAMTDTQYF; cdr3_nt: TGTGCCAGCAGCCCCGGGACTAGCGGGGGGGCAATGACAGATACGCAGTATTTT
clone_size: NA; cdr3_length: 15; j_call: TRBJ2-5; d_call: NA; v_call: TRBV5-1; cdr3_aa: CASSPPEPAQETQYF; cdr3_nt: TGCGCCAGCAGCCCACCGGAGCCGGCACAAGAGACCCAGTACTTC
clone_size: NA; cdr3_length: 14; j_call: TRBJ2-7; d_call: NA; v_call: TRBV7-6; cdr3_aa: CASSRYGMIDEQYF; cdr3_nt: TGTGCCAGCAGCCGGTACGGTATGATCGACGAGCAGTACTTC
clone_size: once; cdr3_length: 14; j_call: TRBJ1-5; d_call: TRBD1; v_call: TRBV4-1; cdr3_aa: CASGQGLSNQPQHF; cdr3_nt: TGCGCCTCGGGACAGGGGCTCTCAAATCAGCCCCAGCATTTT
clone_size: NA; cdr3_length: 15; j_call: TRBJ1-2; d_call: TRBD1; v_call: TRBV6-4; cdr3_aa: CASSAGTGVHYGYTF; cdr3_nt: TGTGCCAGCAGTGCGGGGACAGGGGTCCATTATGGCTACACCTTC
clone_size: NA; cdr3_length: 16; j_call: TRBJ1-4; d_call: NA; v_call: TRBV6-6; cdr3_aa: CASRWTMGVTNEKLFF; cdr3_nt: TGTGCCAGCAGGTGGACTATGGGGGTGACTAATGAAAAACTGTTTTTT
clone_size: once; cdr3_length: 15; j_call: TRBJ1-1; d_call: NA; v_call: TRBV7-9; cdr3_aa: CASSLFVSGYVEAFF; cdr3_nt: TGTGCCAGCAGCTTATTTGTCTCGGGGTATGTTGAAGCTTTCTTT
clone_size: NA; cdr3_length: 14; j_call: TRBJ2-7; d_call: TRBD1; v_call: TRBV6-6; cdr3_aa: CASSHRGPWDEQYF; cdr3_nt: TGTGCCAGCAGCCACAGGGGGCCGTGGGACGAGCAGTACTTC
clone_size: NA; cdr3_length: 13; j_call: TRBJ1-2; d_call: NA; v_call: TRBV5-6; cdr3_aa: CASSPRGAHGYTF; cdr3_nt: TGTGCCAGCAGCCCCAGGGGAGCCCATGGCTACACCTTC
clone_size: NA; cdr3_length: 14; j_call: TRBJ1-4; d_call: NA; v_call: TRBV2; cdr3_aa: CASSPLLINEKLFF; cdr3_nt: TGTGCCAGCAGTCCACTCCTTATTAATGAAAAACTGTTTTTT
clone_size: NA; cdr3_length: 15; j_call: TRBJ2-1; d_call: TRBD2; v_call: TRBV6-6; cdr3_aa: CASSRSGGEYNEQFF; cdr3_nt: TGTGCCAGCAGCCGGAGCGGGGGGGAATACAATGAGCAGTTCTTC
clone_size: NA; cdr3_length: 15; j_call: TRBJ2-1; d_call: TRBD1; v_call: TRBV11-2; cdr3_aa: CASSYRTGGGNEQFF; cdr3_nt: TGTGCCAGCAGCTATCGGACAGGGGGGGGCAATGAGCAGTTCTTC
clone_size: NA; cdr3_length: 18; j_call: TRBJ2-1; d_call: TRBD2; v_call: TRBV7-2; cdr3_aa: CASSLVGRGGTSYNEQFF; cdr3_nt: TGTGCCAGCAGCTTAGTGGGACGGGGGGGAACCTCCTACAATGAGCAGTTCTTC
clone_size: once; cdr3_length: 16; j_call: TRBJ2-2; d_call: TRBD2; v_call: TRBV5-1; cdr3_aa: CASSFGTRVNTGELFF; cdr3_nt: TGCGCCAGCAGCTTCGGGACTAGAGTGAACACCGGGGAGCTGTTTTTT
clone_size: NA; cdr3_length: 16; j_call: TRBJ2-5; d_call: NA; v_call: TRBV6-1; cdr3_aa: CASSERGGRDQETQYF; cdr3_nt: TGTGCCAGCAGTGAACGGGGTGGGCGAGACCAAGAGACCCAGTACTTC
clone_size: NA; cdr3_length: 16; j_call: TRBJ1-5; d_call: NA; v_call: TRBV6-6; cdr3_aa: CASSYGGEGRGRPQHF; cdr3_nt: TGTGCCAGCAGTTATGGGGGGGAGGGCCGCGGACGGCCCCAGCATTTT
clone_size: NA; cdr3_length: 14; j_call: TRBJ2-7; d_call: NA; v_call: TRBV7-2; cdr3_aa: CASSSLSGSYEQYF; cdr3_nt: TGTGCCAGCAGCTCCCTGAGCGGGTCCTACGAGCAGTACTTC
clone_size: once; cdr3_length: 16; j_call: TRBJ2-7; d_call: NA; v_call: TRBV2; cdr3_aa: CASTPGGILSSYEQYF; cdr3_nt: TGTGCCAGCACTCCTGGGGGGATCTTAAGCTCCTACGAGCAGTACTTC